The 19 T cell receptor beta chains below all came from one sample that was sequenced in a study of T cell repertoires in cytomegalovirus infection. These receptors' antigens are unknown. TCRdb fed the reads into MiXCR, producing one record per CDR3 protein. Found here are fewer than 850,000 distinct CDR3 sequences, around 29% of them singletons; the top ten hold 10% to 15%. The sequences come from cultured CD8+ T cells from PBMCs, collected from culture after CMV antigen stimulation. The receptors come from a human donor in good health (CMV status not recorded). Some clones in this sample may be carry-over from other donors' samples.

This clonotype has just a few counts. For the CDR3, the DNA is TGTGCCAGTAGCGGGACAGCGGTGAACACTGAAGCTTTCTTT. It yields the protein CASSGTAVNTEAFF. The chain joins TRBV19 to TRBJ1-1; 7 positions agree with TRBD1. The V and J ends lost 6 bases and 0 bases, in that order; junction bases with no gene match: 4. The CDR3 sequence is 14 residues long. Germline loops: CDR1 LNHDA, CDR2 SQIVND (reference sequence). Combining the CDR3 with reference TRBV19 and TRBJ1-1 gives the whole variable domain DGGITQSPKYLFRKEGQNVTLSCEQNLNHDAMYWYRQDPGQGLRLIYYSQIVNDFQKGDIAEGYSVSREKKESFPLTVTSAQKNPTAFYLCASSGTAVNTEAFFGQGTRLTVV.

This clonotype appeared a few times. V is TRBV7-8 and J is TRBJ2-7, with 7 bases matching TRBD1. Germline CDR1 and CDR2: SGHVS and FQNEAQ. CDR3 size: 15 residues. Germline trimming cut 5 bases from V and 3 bases from J; bases unmatched to any gene: 10. In DNA form, the CDR3 reads TGTGCCAGCAGCCCGCCCCTAAGACAGGGCTACGAGCAGTACTTC. Translation: CASSPPLRQGYEQYF.

Here the CDR3 DNA reads TGTGCCAGCTCACCCGCCCGACAGGGGAACTATGGCTACACCTTC. The encoded protein is CASSPARQGNYGYTF. The rearrangement joins TRBV18 to TRBJ1-2, with 8 nucleotides matching TRBD1. V lost 3 bases to trimming and J lost 2 bases; unmatched junction nucleotides: 5. This CDR3 has 15 amino acids. CDR1 KGHSH and CDR2 LQKENI come from the germline V gene.

The rearrangement uses TRBV19 and TRBJ2-1, with D perhaps matching TRBD2 (6 bases). Trimming stripped 0 bases from V and 0 bases from J, with 9 bases between. Germline V gives CDR1 LNHDA, CDR2 SQIVND (reference sequence). The CDR3 has 16 amino acids. The CDR3 protein is CASSIDWGDSYNEQFF. As DNA, the CDR3 is TGTGCCAGTAGTATAGATTGGGGGGACTCCTACAATGAGCAGTTCTTC.

V and J are TRBV3-1 and TRBJ1-2; unclear D gene. CDR1 is LGHDT and CDR2 is YNNKEL in the germline V gene (reference sequence). Trimming stripped 8 bases from V and 8 bases from J, with 12 bases between. The CDR3 runs 11 residues. The CDR3 DNA sequence: TGTGCCAGCTCTTGGGTTTACGGCTACACCTTC. It specifies CASSWVYGYTF.

V is TRBV6-1 and J is TRBJ1-1; D is unclear. V was cut by 10 bases and J by 4 bases, with 28 bases left in between. This CDR3 comprises 17 residues. The germline V gene has CDR1 MNHNS and CDR2 SASEGT. The CDR3 is CAIGANPRSLLSTEAFF. CDR3 sequence (DNA): TGTGCCATCGGAGCAAACCCTCGGTCCTTATTATCCACTGAAGCTTTCTTT.

The V and J genes are TRBV5-8 and TRBJ1-1, with a tentative D call TRBD1 (5 bases). Per the germline V gene, CDR1 is SGHTS and CDR2 is YDEGEE. The CDR3 is 17 amino acids. V lost 1 base, J lost 2 bases, and 18 bases lay in between. The DNA for the CDR3 is TGTGCCAGCAGCTTGTGGCGATCTTCAGGGCGAAACACTGAAGCTTTCTTT. Protein sequence: CASSLWRSSGRNTEAFF.

This clonotype was seen just once. This may come from a read error, since a much larger clone is one base off. V gene TRBV6-5 combines with J gene TRBJ1-1, with D unclear. The germline V gene has CDR1 MNHEY and CDR2 SVGAGI. This CDR3 has 15 residues. Here the CDR3 reads CASREGIIMNTEVFF. DNA for the CDR3: TGTGCCAGCAGGGAGGGCATTATTATGAACACTGAAGTTTTCTTT.

The chain couples TRBV6-2 or TRBV6-3 to TRBJ1-1; D remains unclear. There are 13 residues in the CDR3. Germline V lookup: CDR1 MNHEY, CDR2 SVGEGT. V gave up 2 bases and J gave up 11 bases, with 15 bases separating them. The CDR3 is CASSYPRSNGAFF. The DNA of the CDR3 is TGTGCCAGCAGTTACCCAAGGTCGAACGGGGCTTTCTTT.

This clonotype came up a few times. The chain has TRBV7-9 and TRBJ2-1; 8 bases agree with TRBD1. CDR1 is SEHNR, CDR2 FQNEAQ, per germline (reference sequence). V shed 5 bases, J shed 9 bases, and the junction held 15 bases outside the gene matches. The CDR3 runs 16 residues. The CDR3 is CASSPPAPRQGTEQFF. The DNA of the CDR3 is TGTGCCAGCAGCCCACCGGCCCCCCGACAGGGGACTGAGCAGTTCTTC.

This clonotype was observed a few times. The V and J genes are TRBV18 and TRBJ2-7; D is perhaps TRBD1 or TRBD2 (5 bases each). This CDR3 comprises 15 residues. V lost 3 bases, J lost 2 bases, and 14 bases lay in between. Germline V gene data show CDR1 as KGHSH and CDR2 as LQKENI. CDR3 amino acids: CASSPGVARAYEQYV. CDR3 nucleotide sequence: TGTGCCAGCTCACCGGGGGTGGCCAGGGCCTACGAGCAGTACGTC.

The V gene is TRBV7-6, the J gene TRBJ1-1; no reliable D call. Trimming pared 1 base from V and 0 bases from J, leaving 15 bases between. Germline values: CDR1 SGHVS, CDR2 FNYEAQ. The CDR3 sequence is 17 residues long. The CDR3 sequence is CASSLGAGQNLNTEAFF. DNA for the CDR3: TGTGCCAGCAGCTTAGGCGCCGGGCAAAACCTGAACACTGAAGCTTTCTTT.

The genes are TRBV12-3 or TRBV12-4 and TRBJ2-6; D perhaps matches TRBD2 (7 bases). The CDR3 loop spans 14 amino acids. Between the trimmed V and J ends, which lost 9 bases and 3 bases, there was a span of 12 bases. This chain's CDR3 is CASSRGGGANVLTF. The CDR3, as DNA: TGTGCCAGTTCGAGGGGGGGTGGGGCCAACGTCCTGACTTTC.

The chain is built from TRBV6-1 and TRBJ1-1; D remains ambiguous. CDR1 and CDR2 from the germline V gene are MNHNS and SASEGT. The V end was cut by 5 bases, the J end by 3 bases, with 13 bases between. The CDR3 extends over 14 amino acids. CDR3: CASSPRLGDTEAFF. CDR3 DNA sequence: TGTGCCAGCAGTCCCCGTTTGGGAGACACTGAAGCTTTCTTT.

The rearrangement joins TRBV7-9 to TRBJ2-7; perhaps TRBD1 as D (5 bases). Germline V gene sequence: CDR1 SEHNR, CDR2 FQNEAQ (reference sequence). This CDR3 is built from 14 residues. V was cut by 1 base and J by 1 base, with 8 bases left in between. This CDR3 reads CASSLGTYSYEQYF. CDR3 nucleotide sequence: TGTGCCAGCAGCTTAGGGACATATTCCTACGAGCAGTACTTC.

This clonotype was detected a few times. The chain carries TRBV10-3 and TRBJ2-2; D not certain. Germline loops: CDR1 ENHRY, CDR2 SYGVKD. Trimming removed 7 bases at V and 0 bases at J, with 3 bases between. The CDR3 is 12 amino acids. The CDR3 region is CAITTNTGELFF. The CDR3, as DNA: TGTGCCATCACAACGAACACCGGGGAGCTGTTTTTT.

This clonotype has ten or more counts. The chain joins TRBV6-5 to TRBJ1-1; tentative D call: TRBD1 (5 bases). V lost 4 bases to trimming and J lost 3 bases, with 18 bases between them. The CDR3 totals 16 residues. CDR1 and CDR2 (germline): MNHEY, SVGAGI. CDR3 region: CASSSYAGRLDTEAFF. The CDR3 region has the DNA TGTGCCAGCAGTTCCTACGCAGGGAGGCTGGACACTGAAGCTTTCTTT.

The chain carries TRBV11-2 and TRBJ1-1, with 9 bases aligning to TRBD1. The CDR3 loop spans 17 amino acids. The V gene end was trimmed by 1 base and the J gene end by 0 bases; junction bases not matched to a gene: 6. Germline CDR1 reads SGHAT; CDR2 reads FQNNGV. The CDR3 DNA is TGTGCCAGCAGCTTAGTAGGACAGGGGATTATGAACACTGAAGCTTTCTTT. Translating gives CASSLVGQGIMNTEAFF.

Only a few counts were recorded for this clonotype. The rearrangement uses TRBV11-2 and TRBJ2-2; no reliable D call. The V gene's germline CDR1 is SGHAT and CDR2 FQNNGV. V lost 0 bases to trimming and J lost 7 bases, with 9 bases between them. The CDR3 runs 14 residues. The CDR3 sequence: CASSLDPVGGELFF. CDR3 DNA sequence: TGTGCCAGCAGCTTAGATCCGGTGGGCGGGGAGCTGTTTTTT.